The entry below gives a single TCR beta chain sequence along with its context. Its matching antigen is unknown. This sample is drawn from a study of cytomegalovirus exposure and HLA in healthy donors. General study results and limits: It was reportedly the case that the classifier diagnosed cytomegalovirus status with high specificity and sensitivity.

Germline CDR1 is SNHLY and CDR2 is FYNNEI. This CDR3 is built from 14 residues. Trimming removed 7 bases at V and 0 bases at J, with 12 bases between. PCR primers comprised 60 Vbeta and 13 Jbeta primers. The assay was immunoSEQ multiplex PCR, and TCRdb's table has in-frame clones only and misses some. This table has over 150,000 clones, roughly 88% appearing once. The sequencing sample was made of PBMCs. This chain uses TRBV2 with TRBJ1-1; D uncertain. This TCR derives from a girl aged 2 to 10 in good health and CMV-seropositive. The CDR3 DNA follows: TGTGCCAGCAAAACGATGACAATGAACACTGAAGCTTTCTTT. Its translation: CASKTMTMNTEAFF.